The T cell receptor beta chain under discussion was sequenced for a study of a mutant IDH1 vaccine in newly diagnosed glioma (dated by TCRdb to the early 2020s). The study in broad terms: Patients were given eight vaccinations, in weeks 1, 3, 5, 7, 11, 15, 19 and 23, which matched visits V03 through V10. In the chemotherapy-containing groups, vaccination started alongside temozolomide cycles, whereas in patients who had radiotherapy alone it started 4-6 weeks after radiotherapy. Peripheral blood was drawn at six visits: V03 (baseline), V05, V07, V10, V12 and V13. Before enrollment, most patients had been given radiochemotherapy with temozolomide as standard therapy, while the rest had received either radiotherapy alone or temozolomide alone. Longitudinal TCRB deep sequencing was performed for 25 to 30 treated patients wherever samples were available for exploratory analyses. Of the approximately 35 treated patients, around 62% were male and around 40% were female, and a mean age of roughly 40 years was recorded. The paper as a whole reports these results and caveats: It was noted by the authors that analyses of patient blood samples could not be reproduced owing to sample limitations. Changes in the top peripheral T cell clonotypes picked up by TCRB sequencing did not appear to be linked to pseudoprogression. PBMC samples for TCRB deep sequencing were selected based on availability. Vaccine-induced immune responses across multiple MHC alleles were detected in roughly 94% of patients.

Receptor amplification or capture employed the immunoSEQ multiplex PCR assay. Following the manufacturer's protocol, the hsTCRB Kit was used to amplify rearranged TCR beta chain sequences. Sequencing of TCRB libraries was carried out on an Illumina MiSeq. The published analysis was carried out like this. The proprietary platform of the kit vendor was used for demultiplexing, trimming and gene mapping. This immuneACCESS table, as held by TCRdb, lists in-frame sequences with V and J called but not all clones. Of the missing ones, under half trace to an unresolved V gene in checked studies; the others have no known cause. The V and J calls and the clone size are those of that table, but D and trimming were determined from the DNA. Counted in this sample were about 42,000 clones; roughly 88% of them appeared once. The top ten clonotypes cover over 1.5% of the sample. This clone appeared once. Which antigen it targets is not known. No per-base quality is available; no much larger clone lies one base away.

According to the study, the label for this sample's time point signals: week 5, during vaccination. Every vaccine dose consisted of 300 ug of a 20-mer mutant IDH1 peptide in Montanide, administered subcutaneously together with topical imiquimod. Newly diagnosed WHO grade 3 or 4 IDH1-mutant astrocytomas showing loss of nuclear ATRX were present in the donors. The samples were drawn from NOA16, a multicentre, single-arm, open-label phase I trial in Germany that tested a mutant IDH1 peptide vaccine in humans for the first time. The DNeasy Blood and Tissue Kit was used to extract genomic DNA from EDTA blood for TCRB sequencing. Source: PBMCs, taken from a glioma patient whose treatment included an IDH1 peptide vaccine. The receptor comes from a man aged 35 to 55 with glioma.

CDR3 sequence: CASSSPQVTMGDTQYF. The sequence in DNA is TGTGCCAGCAGCTCTCCCCAGGTGACCATGGGAGATACGCAGTATTTT. The sequence links TRBV7-9 to TRBJ2-3; the D gene is unclear. The germline V gene encodes CDR1 SEHNR and CDR2 FQNEAQ (reference sequence). The CDR3 contains 16 residues, cysteine and phenylalanine counted. The kept DNA is CDR3 alone, 48 bases in frame from the first base. Trimming costs V 4 bases and J 5 bases, and their ends lie 19 bases apart. This CDR3, with the reference TRBV7-9 and TRBJ2-3 proteins standing in past its ends, gives the full variable domain DTGVSQNPRHKITKRGQNVTFRCDPISEHNRLYWYRQTLGQGPEFLTYFQNEAQLEKSRLLSDRFSAERPKGSFSTLEIQRTEQGDSAMYLCASSSPQVTMGDTQYFGPGTRLTVL.